This TCR beta chain was documented in a study of T cell repertoires in cytomegalovirus infection. Across the study: Well-studied HLA-B-restricted epitopes and recently identified HLA-C-restricted epitopes of CMV were both used in the study. The public TCR beta signatures pointed to both CMV infection and matching HLA type.

Per germline, CDR1 ENHRY and CDR2 SYGVKD. Deletions cut 3 bases from V and 0 bases from J, with 9 bases between. This CDR3 is built from 15 residues. The study, taken as a whole, reports: HLA-C-restricted CMV clonotypes gave the most frequent clonotype in two of eight donors. The cumulative frequency of public TCR beta families distinguished individuals who carried CMV together with the relevant HLA.

To note about this clonotype: The target antigen is unknown.

Each CDR3 protein is one row after TCRdb ran MiXCR on the reads. The profile shows fewer than 1,000,000 distinct CDR3 sequences, around 29% of them singletons. This receptor was identified in a human donor in good health (CMV status not recorded). Some clones in this sample may be carry-over from other donors' samples. The sample in question was cultured CD8+ T cells from PBMCs, obtained from culture after CMV antigen stimulation. The chain employs TRBV10-3 and TRBJ1-3; D unresolved. DNA of the CDR3: TGTGCCATCAGTGACTTCCAAGACTCTGGAAACACCATATATTTT. Translation gives CAISDFQDSGNTIYF.